This TCR beta chain was captured by sequencing in a study of CD8+CD57+ T cells in acquired aplastic anemia. Regarding the study as a whole: For CD8+ Simpson's diversity, patients and controls showed no significant difference. Both patients and controls carried the same twenty-nine CD8+ CDR3 sequences.

This clonotype has a single count. Antigen: not known. Using genomic DNA as the template, TCR beta VDJ and CDR3 profiling was carried out. TCRdb redid the calling of the reads with MiXCR, one entry per CDR3 protein. The data contain just over 450,000 distinct CDR3 sequences, more than 25% of them seen just once; the ten biggest clones take up 0.82%. An expansion of CD8+CD57+ cells by flow cytometry had been shown in patients chosen for sequencing. Patients had received no therapy at the time of blood sampling. The sample comprised sorted CD4+, CD8+, or CD8+CD57+ T cells (not recorded which) from PBMCs. The sequence derives from a human donor with aplastic anemia.

The CDR3 bases are TGCGCCAGCAGCTTGGAGGTAACGATGAGCTCTGGAAACACCATATATTTT. Protein: CASSLEVTMSSGNTIYF. The chain combines TRBV5-1 with TRBJ1-3; D call uncertain. V was clipped by 0 bases and J by 0 bases, with 13 bases between them. This CDR3 is built from 17 residues. Germline V gene data show CDR1 as SGHRS and CDR2 as YFSETQ.